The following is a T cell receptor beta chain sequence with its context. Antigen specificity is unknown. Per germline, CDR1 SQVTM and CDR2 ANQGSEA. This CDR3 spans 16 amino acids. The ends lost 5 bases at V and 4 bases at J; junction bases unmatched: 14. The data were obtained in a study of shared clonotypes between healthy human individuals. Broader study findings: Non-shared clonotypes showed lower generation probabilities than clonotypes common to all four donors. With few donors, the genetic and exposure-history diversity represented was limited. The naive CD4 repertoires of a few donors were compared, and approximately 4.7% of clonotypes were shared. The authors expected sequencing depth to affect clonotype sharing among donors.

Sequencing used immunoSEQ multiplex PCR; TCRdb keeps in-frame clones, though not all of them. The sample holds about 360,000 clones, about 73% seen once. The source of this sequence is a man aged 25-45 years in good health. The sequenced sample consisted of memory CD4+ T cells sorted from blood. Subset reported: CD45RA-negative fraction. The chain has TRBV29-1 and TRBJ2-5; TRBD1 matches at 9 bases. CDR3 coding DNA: TGCAGCGTTTTATTTGGGACAGGGCGGAGGGGAGAGACCCAGTACTTC. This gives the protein CSVLFGTGRRGETQYF.